The 9 T cell receptor beta chains in this list originate from one sample, sequenced in a study of blood T cell repertoires in COVID-19. Sequenced by immunoSEQ multiplex PCR; TCRdb stores in-frame clones only, minus some. The table has around 160,000 clones, about 83% seen once; the top ten hold around 10%. What was sequenced was peripheral blood. These receptors all come from a woman between 65 and 79 years old with COVID-19, enrolled during active disease.

The chain couples TRBV7-8 to TRBJ1-1; 8 nucleotides agree with TRBD1. Germline CDR1 SGHVS, CDR2 FQNEAQ. The CDR3 is made up of 16 amino acids. With V trimmed by 4 bases and J by 4 bases, 11 bases remained unmatched. The CDR3 loop reads CASSSRTGTSGTEAFF. CDR3 DNA: TGTGCCAGCAGCTCCCGGACAGGGACTTCCGGCACTGAAGCTTTCTTT.

This rearrangement joins TRBV3-1 (or the pseudogene TRBV3-2) to TRBJ1-6; TRBD1 might be the D (5 bases). Germline assignment: CDR1 LGHDT and CDR2 YNNKEL (reference sequence). The CDR3 contains 17 residues. The germline V and J ends were trimmed by 0 bases and 7 bases, with 16 bases remaining between them. For the CDR3, the DNA is TGTGCCAGCAGCCAAGAGTTAGGAGTCGGGGGAAATTCACCCCTCCACTTT. It is translated as CASSQELGVGGNSPLHF.

This chain uses TRBV4-1 with TRBJ1-6; D is unclear. V was trimmed by 0 bases and J by 0 bases, leaving 12 bases between them. Germline CDR1 and CDR2: MGHRA and YSYEKL. The CDR3 consists of 18 residues. In nucleotides, the CDR3 is TGCGCCAGCAGCCAAGATCCGGCGGGTTTCTCCTATAATTCACCCCTCCACTTT. Its translation is CASSQDPAGFSYNSPLHF.

The V call is TRBV25-1, the J call TRBJ1-5; D gene unclear. This CDR3 comprises 14 residues. Looked up from germline, CDR1 is MGHDK and CDR2 is SYGVNS. The V end lost 3 bases, the J end lost 0 bases, and 6 bases lay between the germline ends. CDR3 sequence (DNA): TGTGCCAGCAGTGAGTCCTATAGCAATCAGCCCCAGCATTTT. This translates into CASSESYSNQPQHF.

This clone was counted between two and nine times. V is TRBV15 and J is TRBJ2-7, with 7 bases fitting TRBD1. Trimming at V came to 3 bases and at J to 2 bases, leaving 7 bases not matched to a gene. The CDR3 has 15 residues. The germline gives CDR1 LNHNV, CDR2 YYDKDF (reference sequence). CDR3 in DNA: TGTGCCACCAGCAGTAAATACAGGGGTACCTACGAGCAGTACTTC. It is translated as CATSSKYRGTYEQYF.

This chain connects TRBV5-6 to TRBJ2-7; perhaps TRBD2 as D (5 bases). CDR1 and CDR2 (germline): SGHDT, YYEEEE. The V end lost 0 bases, the J end lost 5 bases, and 18 bases lay between the germline ends. The CDR3 consists of 16 residues. The CDR3 DNA follows: TGTGCCAGCAGCTTGGTGGTAGGGCCGGGAAGGGACGAGCAGTACTTC. Protein sequence: CASSLVVGPGRDEQYF.

The chain recombines TRBV6-5 with TRBJ1-1, with 7 nucleotides matching TRBD1. Trimming at V came to 8 bases and at J to 5 bases, leaving 8 bases not matched to a gene. Germline CDR1 and CDR2: MNHEY and SVGAGI. CDR3 length: 13 residues. The DNA for the CDR3 is TGTGCCAGCTCAGACAGGGTGGGGACTGAAGCTTTCTTT. This sequence encodes CASSDRVGTEAFF.

This rearrangement joins TRBV4-1 to TRBJ1-2; 8 bases agree with TRBD1. In germline, CDR1 is MGHRA, CDR2 YSYEKL. This CDR3 comprises 18 residues. Trimming at V came to 1 base and at J to 3 bases, leaving 13 bases not matched to a gene. The CDR3 loop reads CASSQAPGGAKFDYGYTF. CDR3 bases: TGCGCCAGCAGCCAAGCCCCAGGGGGCGCGAAGTTTGACTATGGCTACACCTTC.

In its sample, this clone was seen a few times. The rearrangement joins TRBV6-5 to TRBJ1-1; D call uncertain. Per germline, CDR1 MNHEY and CDR2 SVGAGI. Deletions cut 2 bases from V and 3 bases from J, with 7 bases between. The CDR3 consists of 13 residues. CDR3 nucleotides: TGTGCCAGCAGTTACACCACGGACACTGAAGCTTTCTTT. Translated, it gives CASSYTTDTEAFF.